These 21 T cell receptor beta chains were sequenced from one sample in a study of regulatory T cells in long-lasting Graves disease. The sample's time point: newly diagnosed GD, antithyroid drugs for less than 3 months. TCR sequences were obtained from RNA taken from PBMCs. Sequencing libraries for TCR beta were prepared with iRepertoire HTBI primers and Arm-PCR of CDR3 regions. TCRdb re-analysed the multiplex PCR reads in MiXCR, keeping a single row per CDR3 protein. Of 550,000 to 650,000 distinct CDR3 sequences in the sample, around 15% were seen once. In addition, the sample was reused for a study of T cells in Graves' hyperthyroidism and ophthalmopathy.

The specimen was peripheral blood mononuclear cells (PBMCs), collected at new diagnosis, from a patient treated with antithyroid drugs. These receptor sequences come from a man in his late teens or twenties with Graves disease.

The rearrangement joins TRBV28 to TRBJ2-5; 15 bases map to TRBD2. V trimming: 6 bases; J trimming: 6 bases; junction bases outside the gene matches: 11. The CDR3 consists of 17 residues. The germline CDR1 and CDR2 sequences are MDHEN and SYDVKM. The chain's CDR3 is CASSLGGLAGGRKTQYF. CDR3 in DNA: TGTGCCAGCAGCCTGGGGGGACTAGCGGGAGGTAGGAAGACCCAGTACTTC.

Ten or more counts support this clonotype. Its ends do not fully match the called genes, so a read error is possible. The rearrangement links TRBV20-1 to TRBJ2-1, with no clear D. CDR3 length: 14 amino acids. Germline assignment: CDR1 DFQATT and CDR2 SNEGSKA (reference sequence). Written as DNA, the CDR3 is TGCAGTGCTAGAGTGGTGAGCATTAACAATGAGCAGTTTTTC. It yields the protein CSARVVSINNEQFF.

This clonotype was recorded many times. The V gene is TRBV28, the J gene TRBJ2-7; 7 nucleotides line up with TRBD2. Looked up from germline, CDR1 is MDHEN and CDR2 is SYDVKM. This CDR3 comprises 16 residues. Trimming removed 3 bases from V and 6 bases from J; junction bases left unmatched: 14. CDR3 amino acids: CASSFGIGSGGGEQYF. As DNA, the CDR3 is TGTGCCAGCAGTTTTGGGATCGGGTCGGGAGGCGGCGAGCAGTACTTC.

At least ten counts were recorded for this clonotype. J is TRBJ1-2 and V is TRBV12-3 or TRBV12-4; D remains unclear. V lost 3 bases, J lost 7 bases, and 12 bases lay in between. The CDR3 is 13 amino acids. The CDR3: CASSFGVAAGYTF. CDR3 nucleotide sequence: TGTGCCAGCAGTTTCGGGGTTGCGGCTGGCTACACCTTC.

In its sample, this clonotype was seen many times. The rearrangement uses TRBV3-1 and TRBJ1-5; D call uncertain. V was pared by 4 bases and J by 4 bases, with 8 bases between. The CDR3 consists of 13 residues. CDR1 is LGHDT and CDR2 is YNNKEL in the germline V gene (reference sequence). CDR3 coding DNA: TGTGCCAGCAGCCCGGCGCATAATCAGCCCCAGCATTTT. Amino acid sequence: CASSPAHNQPQHF.

A few counts support this clonotype. The chain carries TRBV20-1 and TRBJ1-1; no definite D call. CDR3 length: 14 residues. Trimming stripped 6 bases from V and 5 bases from J, with 19 bases between. Germline loops: CDR1 DFQATT, CDR2 SNEGSKA (reference sequence). CDR3 DNA: TGCAGTGCCCGCTTGCCAGGTACGAGGACTGAAGCTTTCTTT. It encodes CSARLPGTRTEAFF.

This clonotype was seen repeatedly, ten times or more. The chain combines TRBV28 with TRBJ2-7; 10 nucleotides align to TRBD1. Germline CDR1 reads MDHEN; CDR2 reads SYDVKM. CDR3 length: 14 residues. V was clipped by 4 bases and J by 5 bases; unmatched bases: 5. The CDR3 protein is CASSWTGGQNEQYF. The CDR3 bases are TGTGCCAGCAGTTGGACAGGGGGTCAGAACGAGCAGTACTTC.

This clonotype was recorded many times. V and J are TRBV11-2 and TRBJ2-3, with unresolved D. The closer fit of TRBJ2-7 to the DNA end suggests the J call may be wrong. Germline assignment: CDR1 SGHAT and CDR2 FQNNGV. CDR3 size: 11 residues. CDR3 nucleotide sequence: TGTGCCAGCAGCACGGCGGCCGAGCAGTACTTC. Protein product: CASSTAAEQYF.

The chain joins TRBV6-2 or TRBV6-3 to TRBJ2-1, with 8 bases lining up with TRBD2. CDR3 length: 15 residues. Germline V gene lookup returns CDR1 MNHEY and CDR2 SVGEGT. Unmatched junction bases numbered 13, after V lost 8 bases and J lost 7 bases. The CDR3 spells CASGAVGRVNNEQFF. The CDR3 DNA follows: TGTGCCAGCGGTGCTGTCGGGAGGGTTAATAATGAGCAGTTCTTC.

The chain carries TRBV20-1 and TRBJ2-1, with D hard to call. The germline V gene encodes CDR1 DFQATT and CDR2 SNEGSKA (reference sequence). V lost 6 bases, J lost 1 base, and 16 bases lay in between. The CDR3 has 15 amino acids. CDR3 bases: TGCAGTGCCCTAAGAAGTGAATCGTCCTACAATGAGCAGTTCTTC. It encodes CSALRSESSYNEQFF.

This clonotype was counted many times. CDR3 residues: CASSLNFQRGAFF. As DNA, the CDR3 is TGTGCCAGCAGTTTAAACTTTCAGCGGGGTGCTTTCTTT. The V gene is TRBV28, the J gene TRBJ1-1; no clear D gene. The V end was cut by 2 bases, the J end by 11 bases, with 15 bases between. CDR3 length: 13 amino acids. Germline V gene sequence: CDR1 MDHEN, CDR2 SYDVKM.

V and J are TRBV10-2 and TRBJ2-2, with D possibly TRBD1 on 6 matching bases. This CDR3 spans 14 amino acids. The ends were cut back, 6 bases at V and 6 bases at J, with 14 bases in the middle. Germline values: CDR1 WSHSY, CDR2 SAAADI. Here the CDR3 reads CASRKDQGSGELFF. The CDR3 DNA follows: TGCGCCAGCAGAAAAGACCAGGGGTCCGGGGAGCTGTTTTTT.

At least ten counts were recorded for this clonotype. The V gene is TRBV12-3 or TRBV12-4, the J gene TRBJ2-6, with TRBD1 matching over 7 bases. The length of the CDR3 is 15 residues. V shed 4 bases and J 4 bases; nucleotides not matched to a gene: 4. The CDR3 protein is CASSSTGVGANVLTF. CDR3 bases: TGTGCCAGCAGTTCCACAGGGGTCGGGGCCAACGTCCTGACTTTC.

With regard to this clonotype: A clone one base away is much larger, so this may be a read error. The genes are TRBV6-5 and TRBJ1-6; the D gene is possibly TRBD1 (5 bases). The V gene's germline CDR1 is MNHEY and CDR2 SVGAGI. The CDR3 spans 15 residues. This CDR3 is CASGYSLGVVSPLHF. CDR3 nucleotide sequence: TGTGCCAGCGGTTACTCGTTAGGGGTGGTTTCACCCCTCCACTTT.

Comments on this clonotype: Being one base from a much bigger clone, this may be a read error. No conserved phenylalanine or tryptophan is present at the end of the CDR3, so a read error is the likely explanation. The genes are TRBV30 and TRBJ2-1; TRBD2 matches 7 bases. With 2 bases clipped from V and 6 bases from J, the junction kept 4 bases outside the gene matches. This CDR3 has 13 residues. The germline V gene has CDR1 GTSNPN and CDR2 SVGIG (reference sequence). CDR3 in amino acids: CAWSLGGGNEQFL. CDR3 coding DNA: TGTGCCTGGAGTCTGGGCGGGGGCAATGAGCAGTTCCTC.

About this clonotype itself: A much larger clone is a single base away; this may be a read error. This chain links TRBV3-1 with TRBJ2-3, with D uncertain. Germline values: CDR1 LGHDT, CDR2 YNNKEL (reference sequence). CDR3 length equals 15 residues. V dropped 3 bases and J dropped 1 base, with 11 bases sitting between them. CDR3 in DNA: TGTGCCAGCAGCCACCCCCAAGAGGGCACAGATACGCAGTATTTT. Protein product: CASSHPQEGTDTQYF.

This chain links TRBV30 with TRBJ2-1; maybe TRBD2 (5 bases). The CDR3 consists of 12 residues. Germline V CDR1 and CDR2: GTSNPN, SVGIG (reference sequence). Trimming removed 4 bases at V and 9 bases at J, with 13 bases between. The CDR3 coding sequence is TGTGCCTGGATGGCTGCCGGGGTTGAGCAGTTCTTC. The encoded protein is CAWMAAGVEQFF.

The chain carries TRBV7-3 and TRBJ2-3; no reliable D call. The V and J ends lost 3 bases and 0 bases respectively, with 10 bases between them. The CDR3 is 15 residues long. Germline V gene lookup returns CDR1 SGHTA and CDR2 FQGTGA. CDR3 loop: CASSLMGTSTDTQYF. Here the CDR3 DNA reads TGTGCCAGCAGCTTGATGGGAACTAGCACAGATACGCAGTATTTT.

This clonotype has a handful of counts. The chain couples TRBV25-1 to TRBJ2-1; the D is unclear. V was clipped by 6 bases and J by 0 bases, with 12 bases between them. Germline V gene lookup returns CDR1 MGHDK and CDR2 SYGVNS. The CDR3 is 15 residues long. The CDR3 DNA reads TGTGCCAGCAGATCTGACTCGAGCTCCTACAATGAGCAGTTCTTC. Translated, it gives CASRSDSSSYNEQFF.

This clonotype was detected ten times or more. The chain couples TRBV6-1 to TRBJ1-5; TRBD1 agrees at 7 bases. The V gene's germline CDR1 is MNHNS and CDR2 SASEGT. The CDR3 has 17 amino acids. Germline trimming cut 5 bases from V and 4 bases from J; bases unmatched to any gene: 14. The CDR3, as DNA: TGTGCCAGCAGTACTAACAGGGGTGGCGGGTGGAATCAGCCCCAGCATTTT. Translating gives CASSTNRGGGWNQPQHF.

This clonotype was recorded many times. The rearrangement links TRBV5-1 to TRBJ2-3; D may be TRBD2 (7 bases). The length of the CDR3 is 16 residues. V was cut by 6 bases and J by 6 bases, with 23 bases left in between. The germline V gene has CDR1 SGHRS and CDR2 YFSETQ. The CDR3 reads CASKPQGSSGSDTQYF. In DNA form, the CDR3 reads TGCGCCAGCAAGCCTCAGGGGTCTAGCGGATCGGATACGCAGTATTTT.